This entry lists 15 T cell receptor beta chains sequenced from one sample in a study of shared clonotypes between healthy human individuals. TCRdb's copy holds only in-frame clones and misses some; the assay was immunoSEQ multiplex PCR. The sample includes approximately 2,000,000 clones, about nine tenths of them seen just once. The sequenced sample was naive CD4+ T cells from PBMCs. Subset defined: CD45RA+ positively selected. The receptor source for this set is a young man in good health. Some clones in this sample may be carry-over from other donors' samples.

This clone was observed a single time. This rearrangement joins TRBV30 to TRBJ1-1; TRBD1 is a possible D gene (5 bases). The CDR3 loop spans 14 amino acids. V dropped 0 bases and J dropped 4 bases, with 12 bases sitting between them. Germline V CDR1 and CDR2: GTSNPN, SVGIG (reference sequence). In DNA form, the CDR3 reads TGTGCCTGGAGTGTATACGGGGGGGGCACTGAAGCTTTCTTT. It codes for CAWSVYGGGTEAFF.

The rearrangement links TRBV5-1 to TRBJ2-1; 9 nucleotides line up with TRBD2. CDR3 size: 16 residues. The junction had 4 bases not matched to a gene; V was cut back by 3 bases and J by 0 bases. The germline V gene has CDR1 SGHRS and CDR2 YFSETQ. The CDR3 DNA reads as TGCGCCAGCAGCTCAACTAGCGGGCTCTCCTACAATGAGCAGTTCTTC. Protein: CASSSTSGLSYNEQFF.

As concerns this clone: Other DNA sequences in the same sample also yield this CDR3. The chain recombines TRBV5-1 with TRBJ2-1, with D unclear. Looked up from germline, CDR1 is SGHRS and CDR2 is YFSETQ. Trimming left V 4 bases short and J 7 bases short, with 12 bases between. This CDR3 is 13 amino acids long. CDR3 loop: CASSLLSGNEQFF. The CDR3 DNA follows: TGCGCCAGCAGCCTTTTGTCCGGTAATGAGCAGTTCTTC. The full variable domain, its missing parts supplied by reference TRBV5-1 and TRBJ2-1, is KAGVTQTPRYLIKTRGQQVTLSCSPISGHRSVSWYQQTPGQGLQFLFEYFSETQRNKGNFPGRFSGRQFSNSRSEMNVSTLELGDSALYLCASSLLSGNEQFFGPGTRLTVL.

On this clone itself: The same CDR3 can be traced to other DNA sequences in this sample. The J gene is TRBJ1-1, the V gene TRBV5-1; D unclear. V was trimmed by 0 bases and J by 0 bases, leaving 6 bases between them. This CDR3 spans 14 amino acids. Germline lookup yields CDR1 SGHRS and CDR2 YFSETQ. The CDR3 loop reads CASSLEDLNTEAFF. The DNA of the CDR3 is TGCGCCAGCAGCTTGGAGGACCTGAACACTGAAGCTTTCTTT.

The chain has TRBV28 and TRBJ1-1; D unclear. Trimming left V 5 bases short and J 1 base short, with 14 bases between. The CDR3 has 15 amino acids. Looked up from germline, CDR1 is MDHEN and CDR2 is SYDVKM. CDR3 coding DNA: TGTGCCAGCAGTCCCCTCGGGAATCAGAACACTGAAGCTTTCTTT. Protein sequence: CASSPLGNQNTEAFF.

V and J are TRBV5-4 and TRBJ2-7, with 9 nucleotides matching TRBD1. The germline gives CDR1 SGHNT, CDR2 YYREEE (reference sequence). V lost 4 bases, J lost 3 bases, and 5 bases stayed unmatched. The CDR3 is made up of 14 amino acids. CDR3 region: CASSRGQGIYEQYF. CDR3 coding DNA: TGTGCCAGCAGCAGGGGACAGGGAATCTACGAGCAGTACTTC.

The gene calls are TRBV28 and TRBJ2-2; D not certain. This CDR3 comprises 15 residues. V lost 0 bases to trimming and J lost 0 bases, with 5 bases between them. Germline V gene data show CDR1 as MDHEN and CDR2 as SYDVKM. The CDR3 sequence: CASSLWKANTGELFF. CDR3 nucleotide sequence: TGTGCCAGCAGTTTATGGAAGGCGAACACCGGGGAGCTGTTTTTT. Full variable domain (rest looked up from reference TRBV28 and TRBJ2-2): DVKVTQSSRYLVKRTGEKVFLECVQDMDHENMFWYRQDPGLGLRLIYFSYDVKMKEKGDIPEGYSVSREKKERFSLILESASTNQTSMYLCASSLWKANTGELFFGEGSRLTVL.

The CDR3 protein is CASRTGNTIYF. DNA of the CDR3: TGTGCCAGCAGAACAGGAAACACCATATATTTT. The J gene is TRBJ1-3, the V gene TRBV2; D uncertain. In germline, CDR1 is SNHLY, CDR2 FYNNEI. The CDR3 covers 11 residues. Trimming removed 6 bases at V and 4 bases at J, with 4 bases between.

The count of this clone is one. The genes are TRBV28 and TRBJ1-2, with 11 bases identical to TRBD1. This CDR3 region has 15 residues. The germline gives CDR1 MDHEN, CDR2 SYDVKM. J gave up 6 bases and V 4 bases, and 7 bases lay outside the gene matches. The CDR3 reads CASSWGGQGVHGYTF. The CDR3 DNA sequence: TGTGCCAGCAGTTGGGGGGGACAGGGGGTTCATGGCTACACCTTC.

This chain links TRBV9 with TRBJ2-2, with 10 bases that match TRBD2. The CDR3 has 18 residues. The V gene's germline CDR1 is SGDLS and CDR2 YYNGEE. V shed 0 bases, J shed 2 bases, and the junction held 7 bases outside the gene matches. The CDR3 region is CASSVGLAGALNTGELFF. The DNA of the CDR3 is TGTGCCAGCAGCGTAGGCCTAGCGGGAGCCCTTAACACCGGGGAGCTGTTTTTT.

This clone was detected only once. The J gene is TRBJ1-1, the V gene TRBV6-6; 9 nucleotides match TRBD1. This CDR3 comprises 15 residues. Germline assignment: CDR1 MNHNY and CDR2 SVGAGI (reference sequence). The ends lost 2 bases at V and 1 base at J; junction bases unmatched: 2. This chain's CDR3 is CASSYQGQGNTEAFF. DNA for the CDR3: TGTGCCAGCAGTTACCAGGGACAGGGGAACACTGAAGCTTTCTTT.

The chain carries TRBV10-3 and TRBJ1-2, with unresolved D. This CDR3 is built from 13 residues. The V end was cut by 1 base, the J end by 6 bases, with 9 bases between. The germline V gene has CDR1 ENHRY and CDR2 SYGVKD. The CDR3 spells CAISEWQQNGYTF. In DNA form, the CDR3 reads TGTGCCATCAGTGAGTGGCAGCAGAATGGCTACACCTTC.

This clone is a singleton in its sample. The sample has other DNA sequences that encode this CDR3 too. V and J are TRBV19 and TRBJ1-1; tentative D call: TRBD1 (6 bases). The germline gives CDR1 LNHDA, CDR2 SQIVND (reference sequence). The CDR3 runs 14 residues. Trimming took 2 bases from V and 0 from J, leaving 7 bases between them. The CDR3 protein is CASSITGLNTEAFF. Written as DNA, the CDR3 is TGTGCCAGTAGTATAACAGGGCTGAACACTGAAGCTTTCTTT. The variable domain in full, completed from reference TRBV19 and TRBJ1-1, reads DGGITQSPKYLFRKEGQNVTLSCEQNLNHDAMYWYRQDPGQGLRLIYYSQIVNDFQKGDIAEGYSVSREKKESFPLTVTSAQKNPTAFYLCASSITGLNTEAFFGQGTRLTVV.

This chain connects TRBV5-1 to TRBJ1-2; 9 bases agree with TRBD1. CDR1 is SGHRS, CDR2 YFSETQ, per germline. The ends lost 0 bases at V and 7 bases at J; junction bases unmatched: 10. CDR3 length: 16 residues. CDR3 amino acids: CASSLATGPGQGGYTF. CDR3 DNA sequence: TGCGCCAGCAGCTTGGCGACGGGGCCGGGACAGGGTGGCTACACCTTC.

This clone was found once. Written as DNA, the CDR3 is TGTGCCAGCAGCCTCGACAGCTTGGGCTACACCTTC. Encoded protein: CASSLDSLGYTF. The V and J genes are TRBV6-1 and TRBJ1-2; weak D call: TRBD1 (5 bases). Deletions cut 6 bases from V and 8 bases from J, with 13 bases between. CDR1 is MNHNS, CDR2 SASEGT, per germline. The CDR3 totals 12 residues.